Listed here are 31 T cell receptor beta chains from one sample, sequenced in a study of blood T cell repertoires in COVID-19 (dated by TCRdb to the early 2020s). Library preparation was by the immunoSEQ multiplex PCR assay. TCRdb's version of the immuneACCESS table is confined to in-frame rearrangements and falls short of the full clone set. An unresolved V gene accounts for under half of the shortfall where checked; the remainder is of unknown origin. Across this sample there are 80,000 to 100,000 clones, with about 80% seen only once. In total, the top ten clones hold roughly a quarter of the sample. Input material: peripheral blood. These receptors were taken from a man between 70 and 80 years old with acute or convalescent COVID-19.

The J gene is TRBJ2-7, the V gene TRBV19, with 12 bases lining up with TRBD2. The J call may not be correct, given that the DNA end is closer to TRBJ2-1. The CDR3 length is 14 residues. Germline CDR1 reads LNHDA; CDR2 reads SQIVND (reference sequence). This CDR3 is CASTRGGLAGPQFF. CDR3 sequence (DNA): TGTGCCAGTACCCGAGGGGGACTAGCGGGTCCCCAGTTCTTC.

V gene TRBV24-1 combines with J gene TRBJ1-2, with no clear D. The germline V gene has CDR1 KGHDR and CDR2 SFDVKD. CDR3 length equals 13 residues. V was trimmed by 0 bases and J by 2 bases, leaving 3 bases between them. The CDR3 region is CATSDLSNYGYTF. The CDR3 coding sequence is TGTGCCACCAGTGATTTGAGCAACTATGGCTACACCTTC.

The chain employs TRBV7-2 and TRBJ2-3; 10 bases fit TRBD2. CDR3 size: 16 residues. Germline CDR1 SGHTA, CDR2 FQGNSA. V lost 2 bases, J lost 6 bases, and 8 bases stayed unmatched. The CDR3 is CASSLSLAGVGDTQYF. The CDR3 region has the DNA TGTGCCAGCAGCTTAAGCCTAGCGGGAGTAGGGGATACGCAGTATTTT.

The chain combines TRBV9 with TRBJ2-7, with D possibly being TRBD1 (5 bases). In germline, CDR1 is SGDLS, CDR2 YYNGEE. The length of the CDR3 is 12 residues. V was clipped by 3 bases and J by 6 bases, with 10 bases between them. The CDR3 here is CASSDQGFEQYF. In DNA, the CDR3 is TGTGCCAGCAGCGACCAGGGTTTCGAGCAGTACTTC.

V gene TRBV27 combines with J gene TRBJ1-5, with 12 nucleotides matching TRBD1. The CDR3 length is 17 residues. In germline, CDR1 is MNHEY, CDR2 SMNVEV (reference sequence). The trim removed 1 base at V and 2 bases at J, leaving 3 bases unmatched. CDR3 protein: CASSLLGTGGGNQPQHF. The CDR3 nucleotides are TGTGCCAGCAGTTTATTGGGGACAGGGGGCGGCAATCAGCCCCAGCATTTT.

The rearrangement uses TRBV2 and TRBJ2-7, with 11 bases aligning to TRBD1. The germline gives CDR1 SNHLY, CDR2 FYNNEI. V was pared by 6 bases and J by 1 base, with 14 bases of the junction left unmatched. CDR3 length: 18 residues. The CDR3 region is CASSEYHGDRGISYEQYF. In DNA, the CDR3 is TGTGCCAGCAGCGAATATCACGGGGACAGGGGGATTTCCTACGAGCAGTACTTC. Looking up the rest from reference TRBV2 and TRBJ2-7 gives the full variable domain: EPEVTQTPSHQVTQMGQEVILRCVPISNHLYFYWYRQILGQKVEFLVSFYNNEISEKSEIFDDQFSVERPDGSNFTLKIRSTKLEDSAMYFCASSEYHGDRGISYEQYFGPGTRLTVT.

The chain is built from TRBV24-1 and TRBJ2-7; tentatively, D is TRBD2 (6 bases). Between the trimmed V and J ends, which lost 4 bases and 5 bases, there was a span of 11 bases. Germline V gene data show CDR1 as KGHDR and CDR2 as SFDVKD. This CDR3 has 13 residues. DNA of the CDR3: TGTGCCACCAGTGACCCTGGACTAAACGAGCAGTACTTC. It yields the protein CATSDPGLNEQYF.

The chain joins TRBV25-1 to TRBJ1-6; D call uncertain. Trimming stripped 3 bases from V and 7 bases from J, with 7 bases between. The CDR3 loop spans 13 amino acids. Germline loops: CDR1 MGHDK, CDR2 SYGVNS. The CDR3 here is CASSDRMNSPLHF. CDR3 DNA: TGTGCCAGCAGTGACAGGATGAATTCACCCCTCCACTTT.

The chain links TRBV7-9 to TRBJ1-5; D might be TRBD1 (6 bases). The ends were cut back, 1 base at V and 5 bases at J, with 6 bases in the middle. CDR1 is SEHNR, CDR2 FQNEAQ, per germline (reference sequence). The CDR3 covers 13 residues. The DNA for the CDR3 is TGTGCCAGCAGCTTAGAGGGGGATCAGCCCCAGCATTTT. Protein: CASSLEGDQPQHF.

The rearrangement joins TRBV5-4 to TRBJ2-1; TRBD1 matches 7 bases. Germline V lookup: CDR1 SGHNT, CDR2 YYREEE (reference sequence). J gave up 7 bases and V 1 base, and 11 bases lay outside the gene matches. This CDR3 contains 16 residues. CDR3 sequence: CASSLRRTGERNEQFF. In DNA form, the CDR3 reads TGTGCCAGCAGCTTGCGTCGGACAGGCGAGCGGAATGAGCAGTTCTTC.

In this sample, this clone turned up once. This sequence joins TRBV12-3 or TRBV12-4 and TRBJ2-3; possible D gene TRBD2, 6 bases. The CDR3 is 13 residues long. Trimming cost V 7 bases and J 5 bases, with 13 bases left between them. In nucleotides, the CDR3 is TGTGCCAGCACCCCCCACGGGGGAGATACGCAGTATTTT. Protein sequence: CASTPHGGDTQYF.

This chain joins TRBV11-1 and TRBJ2-5; 7 positions agree with TRBD1. The CDR3 sequence is 14 residues long. The J segment lost 5 bases and the V segment lost 5 bases, leaving 8 bases of the junction unmatched. CDR1 and CDR2 from the germline V gene are SGHAT and FQDESV (reference sequence). The CDR3 here is CASSPNLQGETQYF. The DNA of the CDR3 is TGTGCCAGCAGCCCTAATCTACAGGGGGAGACCCAGTACTTC.

This chain links TRBV11-3 with TRBJ2-7, with D tentatively TRBD1 (6 bases). Germline V gene sequence: CDR1 SGHNT, CDR2 YENEEA. V was shortened by 6 bases and J by 5 bases, with 14 bases between the two germline ends. This CDR3 is built from 13 residues. The CDR3 loop reads CASSHSHRDEQYF. CDR3 nucleotides: TGTGCCAGCAGTCACAGCCACAGGGACGAGCAGTACTTC.

The CDR3 protein is CASSVDNNSPLHF. The CDR3 region has the DNA TGTGCCAGCAGCGTAGACAATAATTCACCCCTCCACTTT. The V call is TRBV9, the J call TRBJ1-6; no clear D. V shed 0 bases and J shed 5 bases, with 3 bases lying between them. CDR1 SGDLS and CDR2 YYNGEE come from the germline V gene. The CDR3 totals 13 residues.

The chain carries TRBV3-1 (or the pseudogene TRBV3-2) and TRBJ1-5; D possibly corresponds to TRBD1 (5 bases). V lost 4 bases to trimming and J lost 3 bases, with 16 bases between them. Germline V gene data show CDR1 as LGHDT and CDR2 as YNNKEL (reference sequence). The CDR3 contains 16 residues. As DNA, the CDR3 is TGTGCCAGCAGCCGCGACCCGCCAGGGTCCAATCAGCCCCAGCATTTT. It yields the protein CASSRDPPGSNQPQHF.

CDR3: CASSLRTEAKNIQYF. CDR3 coding DNA: TGTGCCAGCAGCTTAAGGACAGAAGCCAAAAACATTCAGTACTTC. V gene TRBV11-2 combines with J gene TRBJ2-4; a possible D gene is TRBD1 (6 bases). The CDR3 runs to 15 residues. With 2 bases removed from V and 0 bases from J, the gap between germline ends came to 8 bases. Germline values: CDR1 SGHAT, CDR2 FQNNGV.

V is TRBV2 and J is TRBJ2-7, with TRBD1 as a possible D gene (6 bases). CDR3 length: 12 residues. Germline V gene lookup returns CDR1 SNHLY and CDR2 FYNNEI. The V end lost 6 bases, the J end lost 2 bases, and 8 bases lay between the germline ends. The CDR3 region has the DNA TGTGCCAGCAGACGGGACACCTACGAGCAGTACTTC. Its protein product is CASRRDTYEQYF.

V and J are TRBV15 and TRBJ1-3; no reliable D call. V lost 3 bases and J 1 base, leaving 7 bases between the germline ends. The CDR3 consists of 14 residues. Germline values: CDR1 LNHNV, CDR2 YYDKDF (reference sequence). Here the CDR3 reads CATSSGRSGNTIYF. CDR3 in DNA: TGTGCCACCAGCAGCGGGAGGTCTGGAAACACCATATATTTT.

The chain uses TRBV5-1 and TRBJ1-2, with D unresolved. This CDR3 spans 14 amino acids. Germline CDR1 reads SGHRS; CDR2 reads YFSETQ. V was shortened by 0 bases and J by 4 bases, with 10 bases between the two germline ends. The CDR3 here is CASSLEYPGYGYTF. The DNA for the CDR3 is TGCGCCAGCAGCTTGGAATATCCAGGCTATGGCTACACCTTC.

Points on this clone: Being one base from a much bigger clone, this may be a read error. The CDR3 sequence: CASSQDSNYGYTF. DNA for the CDR3: TGTGCCAGCAGCCAAGACAGTAACTATGGCTACACCTTC. The rearrangement uses TRBV3-1 (or the pseudogene TRBV3-2) and TRBJ1-2; D not resolved. The CDR3 is 13 amino acids. V was pared by 0 bases and J by 1 base, with 3 bases between. Germline lookup yields CDR1 LGHDT and CDR2 YNNKEL (reference sequence).

The chain combines TRBV7-2 with TRBJ2-7; D not resolved. V lost 3 bases and J 6 bases, leaving 12 bases between the germline ends. The CDR3 is made up of 13 amino acids. From germline, CDR1 is SGHTA and CDR2 FQGNSA. In nucleotides, the CDR3 is TGTGCCAGCAGCTTGTACGTCTGGCTCGAGCAGTACTTC. Its protein is CASSLYVWLEQYF. Drawing the rest from reference TRBV7-2 and TRBJ2-7, the complete variable domain is GAGVSQSPSNKVTEKGKDVELRCDPISGHTALYWYRQSLGQGLEFLIYFQGNSAPDKSGLPSDRFSAERTGGSVSTLTIQRTQQEDSAVYLCASSLYVWLEQYFGPGTRLTVT.

This clone came up once. This CDR3 is CAWSETNSPLHF. In DNA, the CDR3 is TGTGCCTGGAGCGAAACAAATTCACCCCTCCACTTT. The V gene is TRBV30, the J gene TRBJ1-6; D is unresolved. V shed 3 bases and J shed 7 bases, with 7 bases lying between them. Germline CDR1 reads GTSNPN; CDR2 reads SVGIG (reference sequence). The CDR3 is 12 amino acids.

V usage is TRBV7-9 and J usage is TRBJ2-7; 7 nucleotides agree with TRBD1. The germline CDR1 and CDR2 sequences are SEHNR and FQNEAQ (reference sequence). The trim removed 8 bases at V and 3 bases at J, leaving 10 bases unmatched. This CDR3 has 14 amino acids. The CDR3 nucleotides read TGTGCCAGCCTATCAACAGGGGTCGACTACGAGCAGTACTTC. Amino acids: CASLSTGVDYEQYF.

This clone was recorded once. Written as DNA, the CDR3 is TGTGCCAGCAGCCGGGACAGAGGCACAGATACGCAGTATTTT. Protein product: CASSRDRGTDTQYF. V and J are TRBV7-3 and TRBJ2-3; 7 bases agree with TRBD1. The CDR3 totals 14 residues. Germline V gene data show CDR1 as SGHTA and CDR2 as FQGTGA. Trimming took 5 bases from V and 1 from J; bases not matched to a gene: 3.

This clone was detected ten times or more. The chain links TRBV5-6 to TRBJ2-7; 7 bases are shared with TRBD1. The CDR3 has 13 residues. Germline CDR1 SGHDT, CDR2 YYEEEE. Trimming cost V 6 bases and J 5 bases; bases outside gene matches: 8. The CDR3 reads CASTHRDSHEQYF. CDR3 DNA sequence: TGTGCCAGCACGCACCGGGACAGCCACGAGCAGTACTTC.

The chain couples TRBV24-1 to TRBJ2-2; D might be TRBD2 (5 bases). Germline CDR1 reads KGHDR; CDR2 reads SFDVKD. With 4 bases removed from V and 0 bases from J, the gap between germline ends came to 20 bases. The CDR3 is 19 amino acids. The CDR3 DNA reads as TGTGCCACCAGTGACCACCCTTGGAGCGGACGCTCGAACACCGGGGAGCTGTTTTTT. Encoded protein: CATSDHPWSGRSNTGELFF.

This clone turned up a few times. The chain is built from TRBV28 and TRBJ2-3; possible D gene TRBD1, 6 bases. Germline CDR1 is MDHEN and CDR2 is SYDVKM. CDR3 length equals 14 residues. The V end lost 5 bases, the J end lost 4 bases, and 13 bases lay between the germline ends. The CDR3 sequence is CASSQAGAPDTQYF. The CDR3 DNA follows: TGTGCCAGCAGTCAGGCAGGGGCCCCAGATACGCAGTATTTT.

To note about this clone: A read error may produce the germline difference seen at one junction end. The chain joins TRBV7-7 to TRBJ2-5; perhaps TRBD2 as D (6 bases). The germline V gene encodes CDR1 SSHAT and CDR2 FNYEAQ (reference sequence). The CDR3 contains 15 residues. The DNA of the CDR3 is TGTGCTAGCAGTTCGACCGGGACTCAACAAGAGACCCAGTACTTC. It encodes CASSSTGTQQETQYF.

The CDR3 DNA reads as TGTGCCAGCAGCCGTGGAACAGGGGGCGTAGGTGGCTACACCTTC. Protein sequence: CASSRGTGGVGGYTF. J is TRBJ1-2 and V is TRBV11-2; 9 positions match TRBD1. V lost 5 bases and J lost 7; bases outside the gene matches: 11. Germline values: CDR1 SGHAT, CDR2 FQNNGV. The length of the CDR3 is 15 residues.

This sequence joins TRBV30 and TRBJ1-5; D is ambiguous. Germline CDR1 and CDR2: GTSNPN and SVGIG (reference sequence). V was pared by 6 bases and J by 5 bases, with 14 bases between. The CDR3 totals 13 residues. CDR3: CACGRSLDQPQHF. For the CDR3, the DNA is TGTGCCTGCGGACGGAGCCTAGATCAGCCCCAGCATTTT. Variable domain in full (rest from reference TRBV30 and TRBJ1-5): SQTIHQWPATLVQPVGSPLSLECTVEGTSNPNLYWYRQAAGRGLQLLFYSVGIGQISSEVPQNLSASRPQDRQFILSSKKLLLSDSGFYLCACGRSLDQPQHFGDGTRLSIL.

The chain has TRBV7-2 and TRBJ1-2, with D unclear. The germline gives CDR1 SGHTA, CDR2 FQGNSA. The CDR3 covers 13 residues. With 0 bases removed from V and 1 base from J, the gap between germline ends came to 3 bases. The DNA for the CDR3 is TGTGCCAGCAGCTTAGCCGTTAACTATGGCTACACCTTC. Its translation is CASSLAVNYGYTF. The full variable domain, with the rest looked up from reference TRBV7-2 and TRBJ1-2, is GAGVSQSPSNKVTEKGKDVELRCDPISGHTALYWYRQSLGQGLEFLIYFQGNSAPDKSGLPSDRFSAERTGGSVSTLTIQRTQQEDSAVYLCASSLAVNYGYTFGSGTRLTVV.